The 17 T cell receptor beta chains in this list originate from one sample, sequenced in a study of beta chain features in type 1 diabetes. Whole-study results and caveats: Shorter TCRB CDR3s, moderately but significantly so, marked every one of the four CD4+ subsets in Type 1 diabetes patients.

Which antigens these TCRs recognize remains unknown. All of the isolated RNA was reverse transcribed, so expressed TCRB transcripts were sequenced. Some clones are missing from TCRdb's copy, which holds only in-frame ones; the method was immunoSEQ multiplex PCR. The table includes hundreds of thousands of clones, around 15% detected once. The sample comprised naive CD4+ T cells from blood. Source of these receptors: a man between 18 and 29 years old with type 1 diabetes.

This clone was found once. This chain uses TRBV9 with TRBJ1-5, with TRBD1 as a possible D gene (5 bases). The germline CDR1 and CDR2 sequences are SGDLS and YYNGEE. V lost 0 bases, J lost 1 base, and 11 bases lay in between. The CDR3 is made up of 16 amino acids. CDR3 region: CASSVGWGASNQPQHF. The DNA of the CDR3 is TGTGCCAGCAGCGTAGGGTGGGGCGCAAGCAATCAGCCCCAGCATTTT.

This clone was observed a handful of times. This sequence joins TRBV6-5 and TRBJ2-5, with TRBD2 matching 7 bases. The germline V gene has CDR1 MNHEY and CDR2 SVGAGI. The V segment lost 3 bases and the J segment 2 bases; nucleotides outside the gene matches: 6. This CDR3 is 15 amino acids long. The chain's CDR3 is CASSYGASGQETQYF. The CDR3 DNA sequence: TGTGCCAGCAGTTATGGGGCTAGCGGACAAGAGACCCAGTACTTC.

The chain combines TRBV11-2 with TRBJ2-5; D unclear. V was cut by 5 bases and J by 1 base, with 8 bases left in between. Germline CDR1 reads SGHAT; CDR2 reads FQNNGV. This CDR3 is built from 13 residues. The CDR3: CASSLWVQETQYF. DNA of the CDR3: TGTGCCAGCAGCCTGTGGGTCCAAGAGACCCAGTACTTC.

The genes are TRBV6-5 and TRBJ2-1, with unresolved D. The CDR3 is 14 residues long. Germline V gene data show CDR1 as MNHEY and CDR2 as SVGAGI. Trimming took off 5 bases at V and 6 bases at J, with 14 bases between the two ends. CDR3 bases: TGTGCCAGCAGTCTGGAAAGGGCCACCAATGAGCAGTTCTTC. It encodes CASSLERATNEQFF.

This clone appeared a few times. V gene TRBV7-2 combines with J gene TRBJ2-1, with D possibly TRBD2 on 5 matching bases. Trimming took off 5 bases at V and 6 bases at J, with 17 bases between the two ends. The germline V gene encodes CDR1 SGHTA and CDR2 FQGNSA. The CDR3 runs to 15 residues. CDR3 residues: CASSPHGGLSNEQFF. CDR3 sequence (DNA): TGTGCCAGCAGCCCGCATGGCGGGCTGTCCAATGAGCAGTTCTTC. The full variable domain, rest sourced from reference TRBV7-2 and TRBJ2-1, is GAGVSQSPSNKVTEKGKDVELRCDPISGHTALYWYRQSLGQGLEFLIYFQGNSAPDKSGLPSDRFSAERTGGSVSTLTIQRTQQEDSAVYLCASSPHGGLSNEQFFGPGTRLTVL.

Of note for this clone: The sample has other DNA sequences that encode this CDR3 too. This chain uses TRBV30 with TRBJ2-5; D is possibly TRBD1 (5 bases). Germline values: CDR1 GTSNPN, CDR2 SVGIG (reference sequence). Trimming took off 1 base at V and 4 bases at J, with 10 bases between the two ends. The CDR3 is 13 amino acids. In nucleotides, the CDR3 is TGTGCCTGGAGTGGCAGGGTCGTAGAGACCCAGTACTTC. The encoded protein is CAWSGRVVETQYF.

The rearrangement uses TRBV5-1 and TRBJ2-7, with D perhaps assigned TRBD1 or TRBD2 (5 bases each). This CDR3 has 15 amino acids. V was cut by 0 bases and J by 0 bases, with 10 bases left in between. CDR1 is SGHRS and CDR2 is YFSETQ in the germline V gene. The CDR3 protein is CASSLEGPASYEQYF. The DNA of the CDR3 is TGCGCCAGCAGCTTGGAGGGACCTGCCTCCTACGAGCAGTACTTC.

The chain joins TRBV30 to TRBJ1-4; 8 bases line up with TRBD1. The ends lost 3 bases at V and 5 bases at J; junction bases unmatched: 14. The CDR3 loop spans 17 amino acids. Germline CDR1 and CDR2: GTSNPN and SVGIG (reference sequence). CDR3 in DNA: TGTGCCTGGAGCCAAGCCTGGGGACAGGCCAACAATGAAAAACTGTTTTTT. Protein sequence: CAWSQAWGQANNEKLFF.

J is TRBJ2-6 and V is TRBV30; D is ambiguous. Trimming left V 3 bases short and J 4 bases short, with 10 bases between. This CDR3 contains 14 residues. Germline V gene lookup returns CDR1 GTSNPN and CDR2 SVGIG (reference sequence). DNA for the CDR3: TGTGCCTGGAGAAGGGATTTCGGGGCCAACGTCCTGACTTTC. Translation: CAWRRDFGANVLTF.

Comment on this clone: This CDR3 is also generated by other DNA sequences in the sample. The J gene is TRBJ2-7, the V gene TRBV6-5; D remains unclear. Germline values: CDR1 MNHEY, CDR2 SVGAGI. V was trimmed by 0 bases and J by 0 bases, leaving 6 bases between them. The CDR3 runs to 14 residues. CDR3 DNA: TGTGCCAGCAGTTACTCAGCATCCTCCTACGAGCAGTACTTC. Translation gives CASSYSASSYEQYF.

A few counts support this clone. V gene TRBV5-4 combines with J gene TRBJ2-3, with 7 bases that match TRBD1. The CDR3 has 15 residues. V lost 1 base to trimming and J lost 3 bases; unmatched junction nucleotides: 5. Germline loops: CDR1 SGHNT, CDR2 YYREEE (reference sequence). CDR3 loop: CASSLMRGLTDTQYF. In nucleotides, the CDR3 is TGTGCCAGCAGCTTGATGAGGGGGCTAACAGATACGCAGTATTTT. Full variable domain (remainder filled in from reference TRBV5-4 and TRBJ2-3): ETGVTQSPTHLIKTRGQQVTLRCSSQSGHNTVSWYQQALGQGPQFIFQYYREEENGRGNFPPRFSGLQFPNYSSELNVNALELDDSALYLCASSLMRGLTDTQYFGPGTRLTVL.

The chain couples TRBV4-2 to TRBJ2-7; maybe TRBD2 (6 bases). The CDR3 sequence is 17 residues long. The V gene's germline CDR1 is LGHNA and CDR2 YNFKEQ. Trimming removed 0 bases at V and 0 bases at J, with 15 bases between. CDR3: CASSQESHRESSYEQYF. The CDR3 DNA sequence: TGTGCCAGCAGCCAAGAGTCCCACCGGGAGAGCTCCTACGAGCAGTACTTC.

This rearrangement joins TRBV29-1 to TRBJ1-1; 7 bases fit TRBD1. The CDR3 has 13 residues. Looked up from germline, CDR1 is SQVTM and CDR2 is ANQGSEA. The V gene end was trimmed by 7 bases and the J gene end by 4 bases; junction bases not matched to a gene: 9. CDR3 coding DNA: TGCAGCGGCTTGACAGGGTTGGGCACTGAAGCTTTCTTT. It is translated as CSGLTGLGTEAFF.

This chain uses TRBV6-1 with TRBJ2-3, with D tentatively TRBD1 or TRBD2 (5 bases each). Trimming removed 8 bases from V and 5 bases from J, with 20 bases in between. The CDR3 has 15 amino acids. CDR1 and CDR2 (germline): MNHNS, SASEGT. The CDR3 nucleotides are TGTGCCAGCCCCCCGAGGGGCGAAGGTCGAGATACGCAGTATTTT. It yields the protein CASPPRGEGRDTQYF.

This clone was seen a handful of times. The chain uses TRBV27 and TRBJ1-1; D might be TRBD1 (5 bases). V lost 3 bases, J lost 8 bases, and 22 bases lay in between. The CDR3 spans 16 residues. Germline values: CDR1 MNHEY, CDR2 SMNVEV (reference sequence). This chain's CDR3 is CASSFVPTGEGAEAFF. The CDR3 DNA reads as TGTGCCAGCAGTTTCGTTCCAACGGGCGAAGGGGCCGAAGCTTTCTTT.

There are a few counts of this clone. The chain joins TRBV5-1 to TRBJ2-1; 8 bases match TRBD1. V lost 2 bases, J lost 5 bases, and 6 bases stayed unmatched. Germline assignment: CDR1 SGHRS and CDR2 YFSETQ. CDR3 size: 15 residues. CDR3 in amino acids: CASSFGQGADNEQFF. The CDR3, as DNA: TGCGCCAGCAGCTTCGGGCAGGGGGCCGACAATGAGCAGTTCTTC. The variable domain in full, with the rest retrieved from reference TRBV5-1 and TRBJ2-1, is KAGVTQTPRYLIKTRGQQVTLSCSPISGHRSVSWYQQTPGQGLQFLFEYFSETQRNKGNFPGRFSGRQFSNSRSEMNVSTLELGDSALYLCASSFGQGADNEQFFGPGTRLTVL.

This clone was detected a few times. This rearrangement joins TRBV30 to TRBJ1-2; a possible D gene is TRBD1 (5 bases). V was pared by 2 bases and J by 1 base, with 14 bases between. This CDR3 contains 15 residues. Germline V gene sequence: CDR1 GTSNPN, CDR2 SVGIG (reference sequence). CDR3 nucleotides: TGTGCCTGGAGTTCCAAGGGACGTCATAACTATGGCTACACCTTC. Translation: CAWSSKGRHNYGYTF.